The 21 T cell receptor beta chains below come from one sample, sequenced in a study of CD8 T cells in Susac syndrome. Reverse transcription of roughly 0.5 to 1 ug RNA was carried out with random hexamers. TCRdb used MiXCR to reprocess the immunoSEQ multiplex PCR reads, holding one entry per CDR3 protein. The data hold fewer than 80,000 distinct CDR3 sequences, with about 94% observed a single time. Sequencing input: CD8+ T cells from PBMCs. All receptors derive from a human donor with multiple sclerosis.

CDR3 amino acids: CASSQDQYGGPYEQYF. In DNA form, the CDR3 reads TGCGCCAGCAGCCAAGACCAATACGGGGGGCCCTACGAGCAGTACTTC. V and J are TRBV4-1 and TRBJ2-7, with TRBD2 as a possible D gene (7 bases). V lost 0 bases and J 2 bases, leaving 14 bases between the germline ends. CDR1 MGHRA and CDR2 YSYEKL come from the germline V gene. This CDR3 contains 16 residues.

The gene calls are TRBV3-1 and TRBJ2-1; tentatively, D is TRBD1 (7 bases). Germline CDR1 LGHDT, CDR2 YNNKEL (reference sequence). V shed 0 bases and J shed 3 bases, with 12 bases lying between them. The CDR3 spans 16 residues. The CDR3 protein is CASSQDRQGGYNEQFF. CDR3 bases: TGTGCCAGCAGCCAAGATAGGCAGGGGGGCTACAATGAGCAGTTCTTC.

This clonotype has just one count. The chain carries TRBV5-6 and TRBJ2-1; 7 nucleotides line up with TRBD2. The CDR3 length is 15 residues. Trimming at V came to 0 bases and at J to 5 bases, leaving 5 bases not matched to a gene. CDR1 and CDR2 (germline): SGHDT, YYEEEE. CDR3 nucleotide sequence: TGTGCCAGCAGCTTGGTGTCTAGCGGTCACAATGAGCAGTTCTTC. This encodes CASSLVSSGHNEQFF.

The table lists this clonotype with a few counts. V is TRBV7-9 and J is TRBJ2-7; D might be TRBD2 (5 bases). Germline V CDR1 and CDR2: SEHNR, FQNEAQ (reference sequence). Between the trimmed V and J ends, which lost 8 bases and 2 bases, there was a span of 10 bases. CDR3 length: 12 amino acids. CDR3 in DNA: TGTGCCAGCCGGGCCGGGGCCTACGAGCAGTACTTC. Residues: CASRAGAYEQYF.

The V gene is TRBV6-1, the J gene TRBJ1-1; a weak D match, TRBD1 (5 bases). Germline V gene data show CDR1 as MNHNS and CDR2 as SASEGT. The CDR3 length is 13 residues. The V end was cut by 6 bases, the J end by 5 bases, with 13 bases between. In DNA, the CDR3 is TGTGCCAGCAGCCCGACAGAGGTTACTGAAGCTTTCTTT. Amino acid sequence: CASSPTEVTEAFF.

The rearrangement uses TRBV4-3 and TRBJ2-7; tentatively, D is TRBD1 (6 bases). Germline CDR1 reads LGHNA; CDR2 reads YSLEER. The CDR3 is 15 amino acids. Trimming stripped 0 bases from V and 4 bases from J, with 13 bases between. The CDR3 coding sequence is TGCGCCAGCAGCCAAGACGGCAGGGGAACTTACGAGCAGTACTTC. It yields the protein CASSQDGRGTYEQYF.

The rearrangement uses TRBV27 and TRBJ1-5, with D unclear. CDR3 length equals 11 residues. Trimming took 5 bases from V and 4 from J, leaving 3 bases between them. The germline CDR1 and CDR2 sequences are MNHEY and SMNVEV (reference sequence). This CDR3 reads CASSPNQPQHF. DNA of the CDR3: TGTGCCAGCAGTCCTAATCAGCCCCAGCATTTT.

The chain employs TRBV29-1 and TRBJ1-2, with TRBD1 as a possible D gene (5 bases). The CDR3 has 16 residues. V was cut by 7 bases and J by 0 bases, with 21 bases left in between. The germline V gene has CDR1 SQVTM and CDR2 ANQGSEA. The CDR3 is CSGSTERLGSNYGYTF. In DNA, the CDR3 is TGCAGCGGGTCGACAGAACGGTTGGGCTCTAACTATGGCTACACCTTC.

This clonotype has a handful of counts. The chain recombines TRBV7-2 with TRBJ2-1; 9 positions match TRBD2. The CDR3 totals 14 residues. Germline V gene sequence: CDR1 SGHTA, CDR2 FQGNSA. V trimming: 1 base; J trimming: 7 bases; junction bases outside the gene matches: 2. This CDR3 is CASSLVTSGNEQFF. CDR3 nucleotide sequence: TGTGCCAGCAGCTTAGTAACTAGCGGGAATGAGCAGTTCTTC.

The chain couples TRBV30 to TRBJ2-7; D not certain. V was shortened by 3 bases and J by 6 bases, with 9 bases between the two germline ends. This CDR3 has 11 residues. CDR1 GTSNPN and CDR2 SVGIG come from the germline V gene (reference sequence). The CDR3 loop reads CAWSPVTEQYF. CDR3 nucleotide sequence: TGTGCCTGGAGCCCGGTGACCGAGCAGTACTTC.

The rearrangement joins TRBV28 to TRBJ1-6, with 8 bases matching TRBD1. This CDR3 spans 14 amino acids. Per germline, CDR1 MDHEN and CDR2 SYDVKM. J gave up 7 bases and V 5 bases, and 4 bases lay outside the gene matches. The CDR3 nucleotides are TGTGCCAGCAGTCCCTGGGACAGGAATTCACCCCTCCACTTT. Its protein product is CASSPWDRNSPLHF.

This chain uses TRBV27 with TRBJ1-5; TRBD1 might be the D (5 bases). Germline CDR1 is MNHEY and CDR2 is SMNVEV (reference sequence). Trimming removed 1 base from V and 5 bases from J, with 9 bases in between. The CDR3 extends over 14 amino acids. CDR3 nucleotide sequence: TGTGCCAGCAGTTTATTTGGGGGAGATCAGCCCCAGCATTTT. This sequence encodes CASSLFGGDQPQHF.

This clonotype was counted a single time. The V call is TRBV12-3 or TRBV12-4, the J call TRBJ2-7, with D possibly being TRBD1 or TRBD2 (5 bases each). The CDR3 totals 14 residues. V dropped 8 bases and J dropped 7 bases, with 21 bases sitting between them. The CDR3 spells CASARRDRPVEQYF. In DNA, the CDR3 is TGTGCCAGCGCTCGCCGGGACCGACCGGTAGAGCAGTACTTC.

V and J are TRBV9 and TRBJ1-4, with 9 nucleotides matching TRBD1. CDR1 and CDR2 (germline): SGDLS, YYNGEE. The ends lost 0 bases at V and 7 bases at J; junction bases unmatched: 4. CDR3 length: 15 amino acids. CDR3 sequence (DNA): TGTGCCAGCAGCGTAGCTGGGACAGGGCTTGAAAAACTGTTTTTT. The encoded protein is CASSVAGTGLEKLFF.

V usage is TRBV3-1 and J usage is TRBJ2-3; D not resolved. The CDR3 runs 14 residues. The ends were cut back, 2 bases at V and 1 base at J, with 7 bases in the middle. The germline V gene has CDR1 LGHDT and CDR2 YNNKEL (reference sequence). CDR3 bases: TGTGCCAGCAGCCAAATCGTGGGCACAGATACGCAGTATTTT. Its protein is CASSQIVGTDTQYF.

The V call is TRBV5-4, the J call TRBJ2-1, with 8 bases lining up with TRBD2. The germline V gene has CDR1 SGHNT and CDR2 YYREEE (reference sequence). The length of the CDR3 is 14 residues. V gave up 3 bases and J gave up 4 bases; unmatched junction bases: 3. DNA of the CDR3: TGTGCCAGCAGCTCGGGGGGGCTTTACAATGAGCAGTTCTTC. Amino acid sequence: CASSSGGLYNEQFF.

J is TRBJ2-5 and V is TRBV9, with D perhaps TRBD2 (5 bases). V lost 3 bases to trimming and J lost 1 base, with 13 bases between them. The CDR3 covers 15 residues. CDR1 is SGDLS and CDR2 is YYNGEE in the germline V gene. The CDR3 nucleotides are TGTGCCAGCAGCGGAGGGCGCGGGTTCCAAGAGACCCAGTACTTC. It specifies CASSGGRGFQETQYF.

V is TRBV3-1 and J is TRBJ2-2, with TRBD2 matching over 11 bases. Germline CDR1 LGHDT, CDR2 YNNKEL (reference sequence). CDR3 size: 17 residues. After removal of 5 bases from V and 2 bases from J, the junction contained 7 bases not matched to a gene. CDR3 sequence (DNA): TGTGCCAGCAGCGCCGAGACTAGCGGGGTCAACACCGGGGAGCTGTTTTTT. It codes for CASSAETSGVNTGELFF. Looking up the rest from reference TRBV3-1 and TRBJ2-2 gives the full variable domain: DTAVSQTPKYLVTQMGNDKSIKCEQNLGHDTMYWYKQDSKKFLKIMFSYNNKELIINETVPNRFSPKSPDKAHLNLHINSLELGDSAVYFCASSAETSGVNTGELFFGEGSRLTVL.

This sequence joins TRBV2 and TRBJ2-5; a weak D match, TRBD1 (5 bases). V was trimmed by 8 bases and J by 1 base, leaving 11 bases between them. The CDR3 sequence is 13 residues long. Germline-derived CDR1 and CDR2 are SNHLY and FYNNEI. The CDR3 DNA is TGTGCCAGCTGGAAGGGGATCCAAGAGACCCAGTACTTC. This gives the protein CASWKGIQETQYF.

The rearrangement links TRBV27 to TRBJ2-7; no clear D gene. Germline lookup yields CDR1 MNHEY and CDR2 SMNVEV (reference sequence). V lost 4 bases, J lost 2 bases, and 6 bases lay in between. This CDR3 is built from 12 residues. CDR3: CASSSDAYEQYF. The CDR3 coding sequence is TGTGCCAGCAGTTCCGACGCCTACGAGCAGTACTTC.

V is TRBV7-9 and J is TRBJ2-7; D may be TRBD1 or TRBD2 (5 bases each). V was shortened by 5 bases and J by 10 bases, with 18 bases between the two germline ends. The CDR3 is made up of 13 amino acids. Looked up from germline, CDR1 is SEHNR and CDR2 is FQNEAQ (reference sequence). The CDR3 protein is CASSPPHGTQQYF. In DNA form, the CDR3 reads TGTGCCAGCAGCCCACCCCACGGGACGCAACAGTACTTC. The whole variable domain, remainder taken from reference TRBV7-9 and TRBJ2-7, is DTGVSQNPRHKITKRGQNVTFRCDPISEHNRLYWYRQTLGQGPEFLTYFQNEAQLEKSRLLSDRFSAERPKGSFSTLEIQRTEQGDSAMYLCASSPPHGTQQYFGPGTRLTVT.